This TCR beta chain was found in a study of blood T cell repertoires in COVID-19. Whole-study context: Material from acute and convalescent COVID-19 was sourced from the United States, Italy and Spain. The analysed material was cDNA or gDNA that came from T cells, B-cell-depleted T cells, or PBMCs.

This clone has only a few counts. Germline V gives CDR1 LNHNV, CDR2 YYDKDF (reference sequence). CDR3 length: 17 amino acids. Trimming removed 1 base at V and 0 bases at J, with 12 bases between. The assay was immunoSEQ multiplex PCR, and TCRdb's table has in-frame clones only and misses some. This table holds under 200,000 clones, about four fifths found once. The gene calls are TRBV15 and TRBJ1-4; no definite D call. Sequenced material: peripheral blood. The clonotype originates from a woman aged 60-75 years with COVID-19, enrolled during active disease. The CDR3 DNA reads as TGTGCCACCAGCAGAGTTGTCAGGCGCTCAACTAATGAAAAACTGTTTTTT. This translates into CATSRVVRRSTNEKLFF.